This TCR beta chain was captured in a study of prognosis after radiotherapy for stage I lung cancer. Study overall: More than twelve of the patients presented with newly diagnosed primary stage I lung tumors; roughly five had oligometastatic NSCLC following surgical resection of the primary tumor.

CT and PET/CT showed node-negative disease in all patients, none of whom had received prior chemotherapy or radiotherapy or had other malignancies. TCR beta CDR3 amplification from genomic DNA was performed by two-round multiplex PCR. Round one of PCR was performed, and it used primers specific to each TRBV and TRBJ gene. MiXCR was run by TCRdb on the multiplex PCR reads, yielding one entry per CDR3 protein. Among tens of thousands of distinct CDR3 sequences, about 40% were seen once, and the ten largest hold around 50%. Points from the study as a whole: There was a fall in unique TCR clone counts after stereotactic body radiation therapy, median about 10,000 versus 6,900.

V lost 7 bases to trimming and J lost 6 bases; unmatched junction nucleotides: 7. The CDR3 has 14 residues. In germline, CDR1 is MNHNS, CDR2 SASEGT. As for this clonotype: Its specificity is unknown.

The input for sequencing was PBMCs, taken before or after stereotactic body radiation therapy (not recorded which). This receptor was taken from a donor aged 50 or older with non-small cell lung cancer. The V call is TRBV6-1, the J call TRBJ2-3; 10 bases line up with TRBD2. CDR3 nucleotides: TGTGCCAGCATCCGGACTAGCGGCGGTGATACGCAGTATTTT. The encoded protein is CASIRTSGGDTQYF.